Presented here are 19 T cell receptor beta chains from one specimen sequenced in a study of blood T cell repertoires in COVID-19. Libraries were prepared by immunoSEQ multiplex PCR; TCRdb keeps only in-frame clonotypes and omits some of them. The sample has about 59,000 clones, over 75% seen once. The sample taken for sequencing was peripheral blood. Receptors originate from a man older than 75 in a cohort sampled during active COVID-19.

The rearrangement uses TRBV6-4 and TRBJ2-7; TRBD1 matches at 11 bases. Trimming took 3 bases from V and 2 from J; bases not matched to a gene: 3. Germline V CDR1 and CDR2: MRHNA, SNTAGT. This CDR3 has 15 residues. CDR3 in amino acids: CASSEGTGGPYEQYF. Written as DNA, the CDR3 is TGTGCCAGCAGTGAGGGGACAGGGGGTCCCTACGAGCAGTACTTC.

The V call is TRBV13, the J call TRBJ2-1, with TRBD1 matching 9 bases. CDR3 length equals 16 residues. CDR1 and CDR2 (germline): PRHDT, FYEKMQ (reference sequence). V lost 2 bases, J lost 9 bases, and 11 bases stayed unmatched. In DNA, the CDR3 is TGTGCCAGCAGCTTACCCCTGGGACAGGGTTTGGGTGAGCAGTTCTTC. Amino acid sequence: CASSLPLGQGLGEQFF.

This chain links TRBV3-1 (or the pseudogene TRBV3-2) with TRBJ2-2; TRBD2 matches 7 bases. J gave up 4 bases and V 3 bases, and 11 bases lay outside the gene matches. Germline V gene data show CDR1 as LGHDT and CDR2 as YNNKEL (reference sequence). This CDR3 spans 17 amino acids. The CDR3 region is CASSQGGSTSGTGELFF. For the CDR3, the DNA is TGTGCCAGCAGCCAGGGCGGGAGTACAAGTGGCACCGGGGAGCTGTTTTTT.

The chain recombines TRBV5-4 with TRBJ2-2; TRBD2 aligns across 7 bases. Germline V gives CDR1 SGHNT, CDR2 YYREEE (reference sequence). The junction had 7 bases not matched to a gene; V was cut back by 7 bases and J by 1 base. The CDR3 runs to 15 residues. CDR3 in amino acids: CASFAGGLNTGELFF. In DNA form, the CDR3 reads TGTGCCAGCTTTGCCGGGGGGTTGAACACCGGGGAGCTGTTTTTT. The entire variable domain, with the rest obtained from reference TRBV5-4 and TRBJ2-2, is as follows: ETGVTQSPTHLIKTRGQQVTLRCSSQSGHNTVSWYQQALGQGPQFIFQYYREEENGRGNFPPRFSGLQFPNYSSELNVNALELDDSALYLCASFAGGLNTGELFFGEGSRLTVL.

The chain is built from TRBV5-1 and TRBJ2-4; 8 bases are a match to TRBD2. Per the germline V gene, CDR1 is SGHRS and CDR2 is YFSETQ. With 8 bases clipped from V and 0 bases from J, the junction kept 4 bases outside the gene matches. CDR3 size: 14 residues. In DNA, the CDR3 is TGCGCCAGTGCTCGGGAGGGAGCCAAAAACATTCAGTACTTC. Its protein product is CASAREGAKNIQYF.

CDR3 DNA: TGTGCCAGCAGCTTAGCGTCCGGCGGTTATTCACCCCTCCACTTT. The encoded protein is CASSLASGGYSPLHF. The J gene is TRBJ1-6, the V gene TRBV7-8; D is unresolved. V was shortened by 0 bases and J by 8 bases, with 11 bases between the two germline ends. Germline V gene lookup returns CDR1 SGHVS and CDR2 FQNEAQ. The CDR3 contains 15 residues.

This rearrangement joins TRBV7-9 to TRBJ1-1, with 7 bases aligning to TRBD1. Looked up from germline, CDR1 is SEHNR and CDR2 is FQNEAQ (reference sequence). The CDR3 runs to 15 residues. The trim removed 2 bases at V and 5 bases at J, leaving 8 bases unmatched. The CDR3, as DNA: TGTGCCAGCAGCTTATACCGGGACAGTGGAACTGAAGCTTTCTTT. Translating gives CASSLYRDSGTEAFF. Combining the CDR3 with reference TRBV7-9 and TRBJ1-1 gives the whole variable domain DTGVSQNPRHKITKRGQNVTFRCDPISEHNRLYWYRQTLGQGPEFLTYFQNEAQLEKSRLLSDRFSAERPKGSFSTLEIQRTEQGDSAMYLCASSLYRDSGTEAFFGQGTRLTVV.

The V gene is TRBV5-1, the J gene TRBJ1-1; perhaps TRBD1 as D (5 bases). V was shortened by 4 bases and J by 5 bases, with 15 bases between the two germline ends. This CDR3 region has 14 residues. Germline V CDR1 and CDR2: SGHRS, YFSETQ. The CDR3 loop is CASSLTLEGTEAFF. For the CDR3, the DNA is TGCGCCAGCAGCCTGACTTTGGAGGGGACTGAAGCTTTCTTT.

The chain couples TRBV6-5 to TRBJ1-3; TRBD1 agrees at 7 bases. The J segment lost 3 bases and the V segment lost 5 bases, leaving 7 bases of the junction unmatched. Looked up from germline, CDR1 is MNHEY and CDR2 is SVGAGI. The CDR3 length is 15 residues. As DNA, the CDR3 is TGTGCCAGCAGTCAACAGGGGTCTCTTGGAAACACCATATATTTT. As protein: CASSQQGSLGNTIYF.

The gene calls are TRBV27 and TRBJ1-2; 9 bases map to TRBD1. Germline V gives CDR1 MNHEY, CDR2 SMNVEV (reference sequence). The CDR3 sequence is 13 residues long. V was pared by 5 bases and J by 8 bases, with 6 bases of the junction left unmatched. CDR3: CASSPQGAGGYTF. The CDR3 DNA reads as TGTGCCAGCAGTCCACAGGGGGCTGGGGGCTACACCTTC.

The gene calls are TRBV27 and TRBJ2-1; TRBD1 agrees at 8 bases. The J segment lost 8 bases and the V segment lost 2 bases, leaving 5 bases of the junction unmatched. The CDR3 contains 14 residues. The V gene's germline CDR1 is MNHEY and CDR2 SMNVEV (reference sequence). CDR3 sequence (DNA): TGTGCCAGCAGTTTAATGGCAGGGGGCTATGAGCAGTTCTTC. It specifies CASSLMAGGYEQFF.

The CDR3 DNA sequence: TGTGCCAGTAGTCCTATTCCCGGGGGACCGGCCTATGGCTACACCTTC. This sequence encodes CASSPIPGGPAYGYTF. The chain combines TRBV19 with TRBJ1-2, with D maybe TRBD1 (5 bases). This CDR3 is built from 16 residues. Trimming removed 5 bases at V and 4 bases at J, with 20 bases between. Germline V gene data show CDR1 as LNHDA and CDR2 as SQIVND (reference sequence).

The J gene is TRBJ1-4, the V gene TRBV27, with D possibly matching TRBD1 (6 bases). From germline, CDR1 is MNHEY and CDR2 SMNVEV (reference sequence). The length of the CDR3 is 14 residues. Trimming took off 4 bases at V and 5 bases at J, with 11 bases between the two ends. CDR3 loop: CASSWQGSNEKLFF. CDR3 nucleotide sequence: TGTGCCAGCAGTTGGCAGGGGTCAAATGAAAAACTGTTTTTT.

As to this clone: Different DNA sequences within this sample yield the same CDR3. The genes are TRBV30 and TRBJ1-5; D gene unclear. This CDR3 is 13 amino acids long. Between the trimmed V and J ends, which lost 2 bases and 4 bases, there was a span of 9 bases. Germline lookup yields CDR1 GTSNPN and CDR2 SVGIG (reference sequence). Written as DNA, the CDR3 is TGTGCCTGGAGTAGTCGGGGAAATCAGCCCCAGCATTTT. Translation: CAWSSRGNQPQHF. The whole variable domain, filled in from reference TRBV30 and TRBJ1-5, reads SQTIHQWPATLVQPVGSPLSLECTVEGTSNPNLYWYRQAAGRGLQLLFYSVGIGQISSEVPQNLSASRPQDRQFILSSKKLLLSDSGFYLCAWSSRGNQPQHFGDGTRLSIL.

The genes are TRBV3-1 (or the pseudogene TRBV3-2) and TRBJ2-7; the D gene is possibly TRBD1 (5 bases). Trimming took off 4 bases at V and 7 bases at J, with 23 bases between the two ends. This CDR3 has 16 amino acids. Germline V gene sequence: CDR1 LGHDT, CDR2 YNNKEL (reference sequence). CDR3 DNA: TGTGCCAGCAGCCGAGGACATACCCAGGCCGGTGGGGAGCAGTACTTC. It yields the protein CASSRGHTQAGGEQYF.

The chain is built from TRBV7-6 and TRBJ1-5; TRBD1 is a possible D gene (5 bases). Trimming pared 5 bases from V and 0 bases from J, leaving 11 bases between. In germline, CDR1 is SGHVS, CDR2 FNYEAQ. CDR3 length: 15 residues. The CDR3, as DNA: TGTGCCAGCAGCCCTCAGGGTAGTAGCAATCAGCCCCAGCATTTT. Protein: CASSPQGSSNQPQHF.

This chain joins TRBV29-1 and TRBJ2-7; TRBD1 matches 10 bases. Germline assignment: CDR1 SQVTM and CDR2 ANQGSEA. The CDR3 covers 13 residues. V dropped 5 bases and J dropped 6; count of bases not matched to a gene: 7. The CDR3 DNA follows: TGCAGCGTTCGCGGACAGGGGGAGTCCGAGCAGTACTTC. This translates into CSVRGQGESEQYF.

The rearrangement links TRBV6-5 to TRBJ1-2; D perhaps matches TRBD1 (5 bases). Between the trimmed V and J ends, which lost 0 bases and 4 bases, there was a span of 12 bases. Germline CDR1 and CDR2: MNHEY and SVGAGI. CDR3 length: 15 amino acids. CDR3 coding DNA: TGTGCCAGCAGTTACTCGAACCAGGGCCCCTATGGCTACACCTTC. It encodes CASSYSNQGPYGYTF.

The genes are TRBV7-9 and TRBJ2-5; D is perhaps TRBD2 (6 bases). With 2 bases removed from V and 2 bases from J, the gap between germline ends came to 9 bases. The CDR3 has 14 amino acids. The germline CDR1 and CDR2 sequences are SEHNR and FQNEAQ (reference sequence). The DNA for the CDR3 is TGTGCCAGCAGCTTATCCGGGGGTCAAGAGACCCAGTACTTC. Encoded protein: CASSLSGGQETQYF.